These 17 T cell receptor beta chains originate from one sample sequenced in a study of glioma-infiltrating T cells after dendritic cell vaccination. Sequenced by immunoSEQ multiplex PCR; TCRdb stores in-frame clones only, minus some. The sample lists about 110,000 clones, roughly 89% occurring once. Documented time point: after dendritic cell vaccination, including at tumor progression/relapse. The sample was blood, taken after dendritic cell vaccination. These receptors were taken from a human donor with glioblastoma.

This chain uses TRBV4-1 with TRBJ1-3; D possibly corresponds to TRBD1 (6 bases). There are 17 residues in the CDR3. The germline V gene encodes CDR1 MGHRA and CDR2 YSYEKL. V lost 4 bases and J lost 3, with 19 bases in between. This chain's CDR3 is CASSRGGGPSDGNTIYF. CDR3 nucleotides: TGCGCCAGCAGCCGAGGGGGGGGACCCTCGGATGGAAACACCATATATTTT.

This clone has just one count. V is TRBV4-1 and J is TRBJ2-3; D unresolved. Germline assignment: CDR1 MGHRA and CDR2 YSYEKL. CDR3 length equals 14 residues. V was pared by 1 base and J by 4 bases, with 9 bases between. The CDR3 sequence: CASSQVMRSDTQYF. In DNA, the CDR3 is TGCGCCAGCAGCCAAGTGATGAGGTCAGATACGCAGTATTTT.

This clone was counted once. This rearrangement joins TRBV5-4 to TRBJ1-2; D is undetermined. The CDR3 consists of 13 residues. CDR1 SGHNT and CDR2 YYREEE come from the germline V gene (reference sequence). Deletions cut 6 bases from V and 2 bases from J, with 11 bases between. CDR3 nucleotide sequence: TGTGCCAGCACCTGGACGGGGAACTATGGCTACACCTTC. Residues: CASTWTGNYGYTF.

Note on this clone: Additional DNA sequences in this sample encode the identical CDR3. The V call is TRBV19, the J call TRBJ1-5, with 9 bases matching TRBD1. Per the germline V gene, CDR1 is LNHDA and CDR2 is SQIVND (reference sequence). Trimming cost V 6 bases and J 7 bases; bases outside gene matches: 13. The CDR3 has 16 residues. CDR3 loop: CASRGTGWATGQPQHF. CDR3 coding DNA: TGTGCCAGTAGAGGGACAGGGTGGGCAACGGGGCAGCCCCAGCATTTT.

V is TRBV4-2 and J is TRBJ2-1; TRBD2 aligns across 8 bases. Per germline, CDR1 LGHNA and CDR2 YNFKEQ. This CDR3 comprises 16 residues. V trimming: 0 bases; J trimming: 5 bases; junction bases outside the gene matches: 6. The CDR3 DNA sequence: TGTGCCAGCAGCCAAGATAGCGGGACCGGGAACAATGAGCAGTTCTTC. Protein sequence: CASSQDSGTGNNEQFF.

This chain connects TRBV6-5 to TRBJ2-1; possibly TRBD2 for D (6 bases). The CDR3 is 15 amino acids. Per germline, CDR1 MNHEY and CDR2 SVGAGI. V gave up 4 bases and J gave up 0 bases, with 10 bases separating them. CDR3 nucleotides: TGTGCCAGCAGTTCCCTAGCGATCTCCTACAATGAGCAGTTCTTC. Protein product: CASSSLAISYNEQFF.

The chain uses TRBV6-5 and TRBJ1-5, with D perhaps TRBD1 (5 bases). The CDR3 is made up of 14 amino acids. Germline loops: CDR1 MNHEY, CDR2 SVGAGI. Trimming pared 6 bases from V and 1 base from J, leaving 10 bases between. In nucleotides, the CDR3 is TGTGCCAGCAGCTACCAGGGCAGCAATCAGCCCCAGCATTTT. This gives the protein CASSYQGSNQPQHF.

A word on this clone: The same CDR3 can be traced to other DNA sequences in this sample. The chain links TRBV5-1 to TRBJ1-3, with D tentatively TRBD1 (6 bases). Trimming shortened V by 0 bases and J by 0 bases, and 10 bases separated the two germline ends. The V gene's germline CDR1 is SGHRS and CDR2 YFSETQ. This CDR3 has 16 residues. CDR3 in DNA: TGCGCCAGCAGCTTGGGAACAGGGAACTCTGGAAACACCATATATTTT. Protein product: CASSLGTGNSGNTIYF.

This clone came up once. This chain uses TRBV10-3 with TRBJ2-3, with 7 bases fitting TRBD1. J was trimmed by 4 bases and V by 6 bases; bases with no gene match: 7. The CDR3 runs 14 residues. In germline, CDR1 is ENHRY, CDR2 SYGVKD. The CDR3 protein is CAISRQGTSDTQYF. The CDR3 DNA reads TGTGCCATCAGCAGACAGGGAACTTCAGATACGCAGTATTTT.

In this sample, this clone turned up once. The chain joins TRBV6-1 to TRBJ2-3; the match to TRBD2 covers 11 bases. Germline V gene sequence: CDR1 MNHNS, CDR2 SASEGT. The CDR3 runs to 16 residues. J gave up 5 bases and V 4 bases, and 8 bases lay outside the gene matches. The CDR3 DNA reads TGTGCCAGCAGTGCCCCTCTAGCGGGAGGTTTAGATACGCAGTATTTT. Residues: CASSAPLAGGLDTQYF.

V is TRBV5-1 and J is TRBJ2-5, with D unclear. This CDR3 is 15 amino acids long. V lost 3 bases and J lost 5, with 17 bases in between. Germline V gives CDR1 SGHRS, CDR2 YFSETQ. DNA for the CDR3: TGCGCCAGCAGCTCAGCGACGCCCCGCGCGGAGACCCAGTACTTC. This gives the protein CASSSATPRAETQYF.

CDR3 region: CASSSIVNTEAFF. The CDR3 bases are TGTGCCAGCAGTAGTATAGTGAACACTGAAGCTTTCTTT. The rearrangement joins TRBV6-1 to TRBJ1-1; D is undetermined. In germline, CDR1 is MNHNS, CDR2 SASEGT. The germline V and J ends were trimmed by 5 bases and 0 bases, with 7 bases remaining between them. The CDR3 is 13 amino acids.

The chain uses TRBV25-1 and TRBJ2-7; the D gene is possibly TRBD2 (6 bases). The V end lost 3 bases, the J end lost 2 bases, and 14 bases lay between the germline ends. The germline CDR1 and CDR2 sequences are MGHDK and SYGVNS. The CDR3 is made up of 15 amino acids. The CDR3 is CASSETGGKTYEQYF. CDR3 nucleotide sequence: TGTGCCAGCAGTGAGACCGGGGGTAAGACCTACGAGCAGTACTTC.

The rearrangement links TRBV5-1 to TRBJ2-1; a possible D gene is TRBD2 (6 bases). CDR3 length: 15 residues. The V gene lost 4 bases and the J gene lost 1 base, with 12 bases spanning the gap. Germline values: CDR1 SGHRS, CDR2 YFSETQ. In DNA form, the CDR3 reads TGCGCCAGCAGCCCAGATGGAGGGTCCTACAATGAGCAGTTCTTC. Protein product: CASSPDGGSYNEQFF.

The rearrangement joins TRBV10-2 to TRBJ2-7; no clear D. Germline values: CDR1 WSHSY, CDR2 SAAADI. Trimming shortened V by 5 bases and J by 3 bases, and 17 bases separated the two germline ends. This CDR3 is 15 amino acids long. The CDR3 region has the DNA TGCGCCAGCAGTTCTCGCCCATGGCCCCTCTACGAGCAGTACTTC. Translation: CASSSRPWPLYEQYF.

This clone was recorded only once. The genes are TRBV11-2 and TRBJ2-7, with D possibly being TRBD1 (7 bases). The V end was cut by 1 base, the J end by 4 bases, with 17 bases between. CDR3 length equals 16 residues. Germline loops: CDR1 SGHAT, CDR2 FQNNGV. CDR3 sequence (DNA): TGTGCCAGCAGCTTAGCCCCACGGGGGACAGCATACGAGCAGTACTTC. This codes for CASSLAPRGTAYEQYF.

The chain carries TRBV14 and TRBJ1-6; 7 bases map to TRBD1. The CDR3 is 15 amino acids. With 4 bases clipped from V and 6 bases from J, the junction kept 6 bases outside the gene matches. Germline-derived CDR1 and CDR2 are SGHDN and FVKESK. CDR3 sequence: CASSPRQGGNSPLHF. In DNA, the CDR3 is TGTGCCAGCAGCCCAAGACAGGGCGGTAATTCACCCCTCCACTTT.